One and the same sample provided the 2 T cell receptor beta chains below, sequenced in a study of blood T cell repertoires in COVID-19. Data came from immunoSEQ multiplex PCR; TCRdb stores just in-frame clones and leaves some out. The sample carries about 98,000 clones, approximately 90% recorded once. Sequenced sample: peripheral blood. The source is a man aged 50-59 years with active COVID-19.

This clone was observed a handful of times. This chain links TRBV7-2 with TRBJ1-2; possible D gene TRBD1, 6 bases. The CDR3 contains 15 residues. Germline-derived CDR1 and CDR2 are SGHTA and FQGNSA. With 5 bases removed from V and 1 base from J, the gap between germline ends came to 14 bases. The CDR3 region has the DNA TGTGCCAGCAGCCGGCAATCAGGGGTTAACTATGGCTACACCTTC. It encodes CASSRQSGVNYGYTF.

J is TRBJ1-2 and V is TRBV3-1 (or the pseudogene TRBV3-2); D is ambiguous. This CDR3 contains 14 residues. V was clipped by 6 bases and J by 5 bases, with 16 bases between them. Germline CDR1 LGHDT, CDR2 YNNKEL (reference sequence). The CDR3 loop is CASSPREVGYGYTF. CDR3 sequence (DNA): TGTGCCAGCAGTCCTAGGGAGGTTGGGTATGGCTACACCTTC.